This T cell receptor (beta chain) was documented in a study of beta chain features in type 1 diabetes (dated 2018 in TCRdb). About the investigation overall: Mean age, gender distribution, total cell number and subset yield were not different between patients and healthy donors. The study compared the TCRB repertoires of sorted circulating CD4+ T cell subsets in recently diagnosed type 1 diabetes patients with those in matched healthy donors. A total of approximately 99,000,000 sorted cells were examined across all samples, and RNA yield correlated strongly with the number of cells per subset. Naive and central memory subsets were obtained from all 30 or so donors, but regulatory and stem cell-like memory subsets were isolated from only 8 patients and roughly 8 healthy donors.

The CDR3 runs 14 residues from the cysteine to the phenylalanine. Solely the CDR3 DNA is kept, with 42 bases framed from the first base. Via the germline V gene, CDR1 is SGHTA and CDR2 FQGNSA. At the junction V is shortened by 6 bases and J by 8 bases, with 19 bases in between. The entire amount of isolated RNA was reverse transcribed using the High Capacity cDNA Reverse Transcription Kit, so the sequenced TCRB transcripts were expressed ones. Deep immunoSEQ sequencing was performed on naive, central memory and regulatory T cell samples, with an average of roughly 3.5 million total reads per sample. Sorted cells were lysed in RLT buffer, and RNA was extracted using DNase-treated RNeasy Micro or Mini kits according to cell number. Each cell subset was processed on its own to prevent cross-contamination, while patient and healthy donor samples were processed together. The immunoSEQ multiplex PCR was used to amplify TCRB sequences from cDNA, yielding 87-bp fragments that span the CDR3 region. Amplicons were sequenced on the Illumina HiSeq platform. The study's processing was this. Synthetic template baselines were used to correct PCR bias computationally, reads within Hamming distance 2 were collapsed together, and singletons that could not be merged were discarded. Reads were aligned to IMGT to assign V, D and J genes, CDR3 length, and insertions or deletions at six rearrangement sites. Clonotype counts were normalized to sorted cell number within each subset before computing true diversity and Gini coefficients with the tcR R package. The overlap coefficient, calculated on TCRB nucleotide sequences, was used to measure repertoire sharing. Out-of-frame TCRB sequences from naive cells were analyzed as a proxy for the pre-selection repertoire. TCRdb holds this immuneACCESS table with in-frame rearrangements only. Some clones are missing; in checked studies, unresolved V genes explain under half, and the rest has no known cause. V and J calls and clone size follow that table, whereas D and trimming were derived from the DNA. The table for this sample lists roughly 450,000 clones; roughly 13% of them were counted only once. About 0.034% of the sample is held by the ten biggest clonotypes.

General findings and caveats noted by the study authors: Naive, central memory and regulatory TCRB repertoires appeared to be more alike among patients than among healthy donors. Because small numbers of individuals were included in the HLA sub-analyses, any influence of HLA type on TCRB rearrangement was left unresolved. PCR might favor shorter templates, but patient and control samples were amplified and corrected together, so any skew would affect both groups equally. A moderate but significant shortening of TCRB CDR3 length was observed in type 1 diabetes patients in all four CD4+ subsets. At VDJ recombination sites, patients with type 1 diabetes made fewer insertions and deleted more nucleotides, a pattern implying thymic rearrangement abnormalities. Because cDNA was sequenced instead of genomic DNA, activated cells with high expression could be over-represented, although the groups did not differ in activation or CD3 levels.

Each donor gave one peripheral blood draw, averaging around 0.11 L, which was collected into heparinised tubes. Naive, central memory, regulatory and stem cell-like memory CD4+ T cells were sorted on a BD FACSAria II using a panel including CD45RO, CCR7, CD25, CD127, CD95 and CD27. All sorted populations exceeded 95% purity. PBMCs were isolated immediately by Lymphoprep density gradient centrifugation and stained directly without culture. To minimize batch effects, samples were stained and sorted in pairs, one healthy donor with one patient per experiment. Comments on this clone: Its antigen target is currently unknown. No base qualities exist here, and no much larger clone lies one base off it.

Here the chain combines TRBV7-2 and TRBJ1-2, with no confident D gene call. This TCR came from a man aged 30-40 years in good health. The specimen was naive CD4+ T cells from blood. The cell subset or site label, read with the paper, signifies: true naive CD4+ T cells. CDR3 region: CASSTATSSVGYTF. The nucleotide sequence reads as follows: TGTGCCAGCAGTACGGCCACCTCATCGGTGGGCTACACCTTC.